This T cell receptor beta chain was sequenced during a study of blood T cell repertoires in COVID-19. At the level of the study: Italy, Spain and the United States were the sources of the convalescent and acute COVID-19 samples. The analysed material was cDNA or gDNA that came from T cells, B-cell-depleted T cells, or PBMCs.

Germline V gene lookup returns CDR1 SGHNT and CDR2 YYREEE (reference sequence). V was clipped by 0 bases and J by 7 bases; unmatched bases: 2. This CDR3 is 15 amino acids long. This clone was counted a single time. Authors' processing steps: Reference gene primer amplification gave nucleated cell count estimates. Clones were read by immunoSEQ multiplex PCR, and TCRdb kept only the in-frame ones, dropping some. Clonal size and the V and J genes are those of that table, whereas D and trimming came from the DNA. The data show approximately 260,000 clones, approximately 80% seen once. The chain recombines TRBV5-4 with TRBJ1-6, with 9 bases aligning to TRBD1. This TCR was recovered from a woman older than 75 with active or convalescent COVID-19. Sequencing was carried out using peripheral blood. DNA of the CDR3: TGTGCCAGCAGCTTGGGGACAGGGGACAATTCACCCCTCCACTTT. Translation: CASSLGTGDNSPLHF.